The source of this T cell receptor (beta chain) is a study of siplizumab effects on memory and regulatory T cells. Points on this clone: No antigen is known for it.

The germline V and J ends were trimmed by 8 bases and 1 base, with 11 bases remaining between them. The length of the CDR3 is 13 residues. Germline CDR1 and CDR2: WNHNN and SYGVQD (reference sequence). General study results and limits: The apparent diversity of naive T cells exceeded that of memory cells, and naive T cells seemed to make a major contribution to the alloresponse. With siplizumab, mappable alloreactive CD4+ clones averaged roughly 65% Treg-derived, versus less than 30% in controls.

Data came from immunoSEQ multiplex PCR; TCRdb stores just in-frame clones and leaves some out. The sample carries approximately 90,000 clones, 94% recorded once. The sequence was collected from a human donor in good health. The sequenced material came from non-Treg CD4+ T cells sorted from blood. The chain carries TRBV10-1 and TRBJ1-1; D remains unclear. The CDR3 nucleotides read TGCGCCAGCGGATTACCTTCGAACACTGAAGCTTTCTTT. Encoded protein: CASGLPSNTEAFF.